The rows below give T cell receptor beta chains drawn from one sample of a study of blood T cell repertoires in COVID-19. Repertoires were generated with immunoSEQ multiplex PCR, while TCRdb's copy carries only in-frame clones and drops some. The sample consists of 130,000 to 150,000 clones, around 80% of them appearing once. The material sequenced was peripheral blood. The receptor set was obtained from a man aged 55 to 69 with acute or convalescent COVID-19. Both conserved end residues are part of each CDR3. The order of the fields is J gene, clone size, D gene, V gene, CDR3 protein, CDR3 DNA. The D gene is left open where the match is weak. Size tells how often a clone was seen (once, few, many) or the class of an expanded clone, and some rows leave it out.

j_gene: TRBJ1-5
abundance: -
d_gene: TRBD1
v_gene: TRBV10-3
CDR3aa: CAISGQGGNQPQHF
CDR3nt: TGTGCCATCAGTGGACAGGGGGGCAATCAGCCCCAGCATTTT

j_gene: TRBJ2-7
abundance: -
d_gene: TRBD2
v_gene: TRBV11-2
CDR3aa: CASSSRTSGRVHEQYF
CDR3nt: TGTGCCAGCAGCTCACGGACTAGCGGGAGGGTGCACGAGCAGTACTTC

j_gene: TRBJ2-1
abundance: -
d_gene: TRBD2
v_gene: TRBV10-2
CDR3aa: CASRGTSGQYNEQFF
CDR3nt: TGCGCCAGCAGAGGGACTAGCGGACAATACAATGAGCAGTTCTTC

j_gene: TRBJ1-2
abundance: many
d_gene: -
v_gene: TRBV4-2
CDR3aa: CASSPLGRDKANYGYTF
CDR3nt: TGTGCCAGCAGCCCGCTCGGACGGGATAAAGCTAACTATGGCTACACCTTC

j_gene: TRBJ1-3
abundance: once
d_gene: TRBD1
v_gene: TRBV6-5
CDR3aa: CASGSGQGRNTIYF
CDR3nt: TGTGCCAGCGGTTCGGGACAGGGGCGAAACACCATATATTTT

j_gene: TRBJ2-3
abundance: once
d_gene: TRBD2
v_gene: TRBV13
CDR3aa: CASSLGASGLTDTQYF
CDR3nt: TGTGCCAGCAGCTTGGGGGCTAGCGGGCTCACAGATACGCAGTATTTT

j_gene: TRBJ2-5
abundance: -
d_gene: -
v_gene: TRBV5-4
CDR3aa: CASSPDGSWAQETQYF
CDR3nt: TGTGCCAGCAGTCCAGATGGCAGCTGGGCTCAAGAGACCCAGTACTTC

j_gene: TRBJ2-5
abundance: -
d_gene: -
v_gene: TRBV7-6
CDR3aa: CASSLYERRETQYF
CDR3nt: TGTGCCAGCAGCTTATACGAAAGGAGGGAGACCCAGTACTTC

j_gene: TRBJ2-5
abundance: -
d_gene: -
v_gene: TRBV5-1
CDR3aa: CASSLGAGETQYF
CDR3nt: TGCGCCAGCAGCTTGGGAGCAGGGGAGACCCAGTACTTC

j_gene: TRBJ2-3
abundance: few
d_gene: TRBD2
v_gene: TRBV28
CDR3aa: CASSLWVSGSTDTQYF
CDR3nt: TGTGCCAGCAGTTTATGGGTTAGCGGGAGCACAGATACGCAGTATTTT

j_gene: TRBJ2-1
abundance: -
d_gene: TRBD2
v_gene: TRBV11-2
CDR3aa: CASSTLAGEYNEQFF
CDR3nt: TGTGCCAGCAGCACTCTAGCGGGAGAGTACAATGAGCAGTTCTTC

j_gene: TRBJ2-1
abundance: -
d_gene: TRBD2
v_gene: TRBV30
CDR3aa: CAWRLAGGGEQFF
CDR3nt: TGTGCCTGGAGGCTAGCGGGAGGGGGGGAGCAGTTCTTC

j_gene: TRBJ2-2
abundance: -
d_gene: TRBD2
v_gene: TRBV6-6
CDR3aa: CASSPQGTSGINSGELFF
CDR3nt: TGTGCCAGCAGTCCCCAGGGGACTAGCGGGATCAATTCCGGGGAGCTGTTTTTT

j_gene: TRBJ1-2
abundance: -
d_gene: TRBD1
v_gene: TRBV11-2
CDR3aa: CASSLDRGQAGYTF
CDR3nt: TGTGCCAGCAGCTTAGACCGCGGACAGGCCGGCTACACCTTC

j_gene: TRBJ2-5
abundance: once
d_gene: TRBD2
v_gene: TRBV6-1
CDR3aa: CASSSTGLDDQYF
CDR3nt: TGTGCCAGCAGTTCAACCGGACTAGATGACCAGTACTTC

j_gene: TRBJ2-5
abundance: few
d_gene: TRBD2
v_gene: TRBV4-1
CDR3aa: CASSHLAGGGETQYF
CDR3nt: TGCGCCAGCAGCCACCTAGCGGGAGGCGGAGAGACCCAGTACTTC

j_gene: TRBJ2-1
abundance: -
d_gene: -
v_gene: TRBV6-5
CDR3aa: CASNPAYSYNEQFF
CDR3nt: TGTGCCAGCAATCCAGCGTATTCCTACAATGAGCAGTTCTTC